This T cell receptor beta chain was identified in a study of T cell clones after liver transplantation. Study-level background: Immunosuppression withdrawal was tried within 2 years after liver transplantation in this trial.

Findings of the study overall: A larger donor-reactive than third-party decline suggested partial antigen-specific deletion.

The length of the CDR3 is 12 residues. The V and J ends lost 5 bases and 3 bases respectively, with 8 bases between them. Germline loops: CDR1 MNHEY, CDR2 SMNVEV (reference sequence). As regards this clone: Its antigen is not known.

Some clones are missing from TCRdb's copy, which holds only in-frame ones; the method was immunoSEQ multiplex PCR. Among roughly 65,000 clones listed, around 93% were seen once. Sequenced here: CD4+ T cells from blood, sampled less than 26 months after liver transplant. The chain recombines TRBV27 with TRBJ2-7; no definite D call. The clonotype comes from a human patient who received a liver transplant. Some of the T cells may derive from the graft donor. CDR3 nucleotide sequence: TGTGCCAGCAGTCTCGACCGCTACGAGCAGTACTTC. This gives the protein CASSLDRYEQYF.